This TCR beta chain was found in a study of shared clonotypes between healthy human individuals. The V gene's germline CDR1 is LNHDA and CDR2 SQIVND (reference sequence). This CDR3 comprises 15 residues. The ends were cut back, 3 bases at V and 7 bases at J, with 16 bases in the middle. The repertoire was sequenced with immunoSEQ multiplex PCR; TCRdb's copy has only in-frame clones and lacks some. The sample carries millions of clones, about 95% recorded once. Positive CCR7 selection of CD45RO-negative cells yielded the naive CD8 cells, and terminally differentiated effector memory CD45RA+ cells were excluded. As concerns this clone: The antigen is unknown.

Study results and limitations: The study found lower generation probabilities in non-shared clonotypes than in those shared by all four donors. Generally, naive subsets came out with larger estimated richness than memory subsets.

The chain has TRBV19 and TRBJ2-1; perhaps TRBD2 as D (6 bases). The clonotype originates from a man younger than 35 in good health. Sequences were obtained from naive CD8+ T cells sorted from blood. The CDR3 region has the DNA TGTGCCAGTAGTATTCGGCGGGGTACTATTAATGAGCAGTTCTTC. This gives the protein CASSIRRGTINEQFF.